The 24 T cell receptor beta chains below were found in one sample sequenced in a study of T and B cells in COVID-19 patients. TRB rearrangements were amplified by multiplex PCR with BIOMED2 TRB-A/B primers. MiXCR, run by TCRdb on the multiplex PCR reads, gives a single entry per CDR3 protein. In the table there are roughly 15,000 distinct CDR3 sequences, around 28% of which are singletons. From blood, roughly 220-550 ng of genomic DNA served as TRB template. The sequenced material came from blood. Receptor source: a human donor who had recovered from COVID-19.

The CDR3 loop is CASVDRANEQFF. The DNA for the CDR3 is TGTGCCAGCGTTGACAGGGCAAATGAGCAGTTCTTC. The chain uses TRBV27 and TRBJ2-1, with 7 positions matching TRBD1. J gave up 7 bases and V 8 bases, and 5 bases lay outside the gene matches. Germline-derived CDR1 and CDR2 are MNHEY and SMNVEV (reference sequence). The CDR3 contains 12 residues.

This clonotype is classed as medium-sized. The V and J genes are TRBV29-1 and TRBJ2-3; D is unclear. Per germline, CDR1 SQVTM and CDR2 ANQGSEA. CDR3 length: 12 residues. V lost 4 bases and J lost 4, with 9 bases in between. CDR3 in DNA: TGCAGCGTTGGGCCAGTGGCAGATACGCAGTATTTT. Translation: CSVGPVADTQYF.

This sequence joins TRBV4-3 and TRBJ1-4; D gene ambiguous. The CDR3 consists of 15 residues. CDR1 LGHNA and CDR2 YSLEER come from the germline V gene. The germline V and J ends were trimmed by 0 bases and 3 bases, with 8 bases remaining between them. The CDR3 here is CASSQDVGSNEKLFF. The CDR3 coding sequence is TGCGCCAGCAGCCAAGATGTAGGATCTAATGAAAAACTGTTTTTT.

The chain carries TRBV19 and TRBJ2-6; D is possibly TRBD2 (5 bases). The CDR3 runs 17 residues. Trimming left V 9 bases short and J 0 bases short, with 18 bases between. CDR1 is LNHDA and CDR2 is SQIVND in the germline V gene (reference sequence). The CDR3 sequence is CASSQDPRDSGANVLTF. The DNA of the CDR3 is TGTGCCAGCAGCCAAGACCCCCGGGACTCTGGGGCCAACGTCCTGACTTTC. Full variable domain (rest looked up from reference TRBV19 and TRBJ2-6): DGGITQSPKYLFRKEGQNVTLSCEQNLNHDAMYWYRQDPGQGLRLIYYSQIVNDFQKGDIAEGYSVSREKKESFPLTVTSAQKNPTAFYLCASSQDPRDSGANVLTFGAGSRLTVL.

This clonotype counts as medium-sized. This rearrangement joins TRBV12-3 or TRBV12-4 to TRBJ2-5; 15 bases are shared with TRBD2. V lost 5 bases and J lost 4; bases outside the gene matches: 11. The CDR3 has 18 amino acids. This CDR3 is CASSLPLGTSGRIETQYF. The DNA for the CDR3 is TGTGCCAGCAGTCTACCCCTCGGGACTAGCGGGAGGATAGAGACCCAGTACTTC.

This clonotype has just a few counts. The CDR3 region is CASSQREGSGTDTQYF. The CDR3 bases are TGCGCCAGCAGCCAGAGGGAGGGGAGCGGCACAGATACGCAGTATTTT. The chain carries TRBV4-3 and TRBJ2-3, with 7 positions matching TRBD2. Per the germline V gene, CDR1 is LGHNA and CDR2 is YSLEER. V dropped 3 bases and J dropped 1; count of bases not matched to a gene: 7. The CDR3 is 16 amino acids.

The J gene is TRBJ2-7, the V gene TRBV29-1; 10 bases fit TRBD2. Trimming took 7 bases from V and 3 from J; bases not matched to a gene: 6. The CDR3 has 13 residues. The germline V gene encodes CDR1 SQVTM and CDR2 ANQGSEA. The CDR3 DNA reads TGCAGCGCCTCCGGGACTAGCGACTACGAGCAGTACTTC. Translation gives CSASGTSDYEQYF.

V usage is TRBV5-6 and J usage is TRBJ2-1, with TRBD2 identical over 11 bases. The germline V gene has CDR1 SGHDT and CDR2 YYEEEE. This CDR3 is 15 amino acids long. Trimming took 4 bases from V and 10 from J; bases not matched to a gene: 10. DNA for the CDR3: TGTGCCAGCAGCCGCGGGATAGCGGGAGGGGGCGAGCAGTTCTTC. Its translation: CASSRGIAGGGEQFF.

The chain joins TRBV5-6 to TRBJ2-3, with D perhaps matching TRBD2 (6 bases). The CDR3 is 15 amino acids. The V gene lost 0 bases and the J gene lost 5 bases, with 13 bases spanning the gap. Germline V gene lookup returns CDR1 SGHDT and CDR2 YYEEEE. The CDR3 loop reads CASSLGSGWGDTQYF. The DNA of the CDR3 is TGTGCCAGCAGCTTGGGGAGCGGGTGGGGAGATACGCAGTATTTT.

A few counts support this clonotype. The V call is TRBV29-1, the J call TRBJ1-2; a weak D match, TRBD1 (6 bases). With 7 bases removed from V and 4 bases from J, the gap between germline ends came to 16 bases. This CDR3 has 13 amino acids. Germline-derived CDR1 and CDR2 are SQVTM and ANQGSEA. The CDR3 DNA is TGCAGCGCACCACTGGGGGGCCCCTATGGCTACACCTTC. Amino acids: CSAPLGGPYGYTF.

V is TRBV28 and J is TRBJ2-7, with D perhaps TRBD2 (6 bases). The CDR3 contains 16 residues. Germline V gene lookup returns CDR1 MDHEN and CDR2 SYDVKM. Deletions cut 2 bases from V and 2 bases from J, with 16 bases between. CDR3 DNA: TGTGCCAGCAGTTTAGGTATCCGGGACTTAACCTACGAGCAGTACTTC. It encodes CASSLGIRDLTYEQYF.

The rearrangement joins TRBV18 to TRBJ2-2; 10 bases map to TRBD1. The length of the CDR3 is 15 residues. Germline CDR1 KGHSH, CDR2 LQKENI. V shed 3 bases, J shed 3 bases, and the junction held 1 base outside the gene matches. The CDR3 spells CASSPGTGDTGELFF. Here the CDR3 DNA reads TGTGCCAGCTCACCCGGGACAGGGGACACCGGGGAGCTGTTTTTT.

This chain connects TRBV30 to TRBJ1-5, with 7 bases identical to TRBD1. V shed 5 bases and J 3 bases; nucleotides not matched to a gene: 7. The CDR3 runs 14 residues. Germline CDR1 GTSNPN, CDR2 SVGIG (reference sequence). CDR3 DNA: TGTGCCTGGTCCCGGGACAGTCTCAATCAGCCCCAGCATTTT. This translates into CAWSRDSLNQPQHF.

In this sample, this clonotype is medium-sized. The rearrangement joins TRBV29-1 to TRBJ2-2; weak D call: TRBD2 (5 bases). Germline V lookup: CDR1 SQVTM, CDR2 ANQGSEA. The CDR3 consists of 15 residues. V was clipped by 7 bases and J by 1 base, with 16 bases between them. The CDR3 loop is CSAEGGGQNTGELFF. CDR3 in DNA: TGCAGCGCCGAAGGAGGAGGCCAGAACACCGGGGAGCTGTTTTTT.

This clonotype was counted only a few times. The gene calls are TRBV5-6 and TRBJ2-6, with D possibly being TRBD2 (6 bases). Trimming removed 2 bases at V and 1 base at J, with 7 bases between. The length of the CDR3 is 15 residues. Germline V gene data show CDR1 as SGHDT and CDR2 as YYEEEE. The CDR3 protein is CASSFGGSGANVLTF. CDR3 nucleotides: TGTGCCAGCAGCTTTGGAGGGTCTGGGGCCAACGTCCTGACTTTC.

This clonotype is a singleton in its sample. This chain connects TRBV20-1 to TRBJ1-3, with D unresolved. Germline V lookup: CDR1 DFQATT, CDR2 SNEGSKA (reference sequence). V was pared by 1 base and J by 3 bases, with 4 bases between. CDR3 length equals 12 residues. The CDR3 DNA is TGCAGTGCTAGAGGGGATGGAAACACCATATATTTT. This sequence encodes CSARGDGNTIYF.

This clonotype was observed a few times. The chain uses TRBV6-6 and TRBJ1-3; the D is unclear. Trimming took off 8 bases at V and 4 bases at J, with 12 bases between the two ends. Germline V gene lookup returns CDR1 MNHNY and CDR2 SVGAGI (reference sequence). The CDR3 is made up of 13 amino acids. The CDR3 protein is CASVKGIGNTIYF. The DNA of the CDR3 is TGTGCCAGCGTAAAGGGTATAGGAAACACCATATATTTT.

This clonotype occurred many times. The CDR3 here is CASSWPNSGSSYEQYF. CDR3 DNA sequence: TGTGCCAGCAGTTGGCCCAACAGCGGGAGCTCCTACGAGCAGTACTTC. The chain couples TRBV6-2 or TRBV6-3 to TRBJ2-7; 8 bases are shared with TRBD2. V was pared by 4 bases and J by 0 bases, with 8 bases of the junction left unmatched. Germline CDR1 reads MNHEY; CDR2 reads SVGEGT. The CDR3 consists of 16 residues.

This chain connects TRBV18 to TRBJ1-5; 7 bases fit TRBD1. CDR3 size: 14 residues. Germline trimming cut 2 bases from V and 6 bases from J; bases unmatched to any gene: 4. CDR1 KGHSH and CDR2 LQKENI come from the germline V gene. For the CDR3, the DNA is TGTGCCAGCTCACCAGGGCAGGGGGGTCAGCCCCAGCATTTT. Its translation: CASSPGQGGQPQHF. Together with reference TRBV18 and TRBJ1-5, the CDR3 gives the full variable domain: NAGVMQNPRHLVRRRGQEARLRCSPMKGHSHVYWYRQLPEEGLKFMVYLQKENIIDESGMPKERFSAEFPKEGPSILRIQQVVRGDSAAYFCASSPGQGGQPQHFGDGTRLSIL.

The J gene is TRBJ2-1, the V gene TRBV20-1; the match to TRBD2 covers 10 bases. Germline loops: CDR1 DFQATT, CDR2 SNEGSKA (reference sequence). There are 14 residues in the CDR3. Trimming cost V 6 bases and J 8 bases; bases outside gene matches: 10. CDR3 in amino acids: CSAVGSGRWYEQFF. The CDR3, as DNA: TGCAGTGCAGTGGGTAGCGGGAGGTGGTATGAGCAGTTCTTC.

This clonotype was recorded once. The CDR3 DNA is TGCGCCAGCAGCTTGTTCGGGGACAGGACCGGGGAGCTGTTTTTT. Its translation: CASSLFGDRTGELFF. The chain joins TRBV5-1 to TRBJ2-2; 8 bases match TRBD1. V was pared by 1 base and J by 5 bases, with 4 bases of the junction left unmatched. Germline V lookup: CDR1 SGHRS, CDR2 YFSETQ. This CDR3 region has 15 residues.

CDR3: CASSRGTRNTEAFF. CDR3 sequence (DNA): TGCGCCAGCAGCAGAGGGACAAGGAACACTGAAGCTTTCTTT. This chain connects TRBV4-3 to TRBJ1-1, with a weak D call TRBD1 (6 bases). The CDR3 loop spans 14 amino acids. Germline V lookup: CDR1 LGHNA, CDR2 YSLEER. Trimming pared 5 bases from V and 1 base from J, leaving 11 bases between.

To note about this clonotype: This clone may be a read error of a much larger clone one base away. The V call is TRBV19, the J call TRBJ1-2; 9 positions match TRBD1. V lost 10 bases to trimming and J lost 9 bases; unmatched junction nucleotides: 9. This CDR3 spans 12 amino acids. Per germline, CDR1 LNHDA and CDR2 SQIVND (reference sequence). The CDR3 is CATRTGAYCYTF. The CDR3 DNA follows: TGTGCCACGAGGACAGGGGCGTATTGCTACACCTTC.

The CDR3 nucleotides read TGTGCCAGCAGTTACGTCGCCCAGGCCAGCAATCAGCCCCAGCATTTT. This gives the protein CASSYVAQASNQPQHF. The gene calls are TRBV6-5 and TRBJ1-5; D is unclear. The CDR3 runs to 16 residues. Trimming removed 2 bases at V and 1 base at J, with 12 bases between. The germline V gene encodes CDR1 MNHEY and CDR2 SVGAGI.